The 12 T cell receptor beta chains reported below all come from one sample, sequenced in a study of beta chain features in type 1 diabetes. As every portion of the isolated RNA was reverse transcribed, the sequencing read expressed TCRB transcripts. Data came from immunoSEQ multiplex PCR; TCRdb stores just in-frame clones and leaves some out. There are about 340,000 clones in the sample; roughly 8% occur only once, and less than 0.5% lies in the top ten. Sequencing was performed on central memory CD4+ T cells from blood. The receptor source for this set is a woman younger than 30 in good health.

This clone was found a few times. No DNA is shown, since the ends of the CDR3 on it are uncertain; the CDR3 is the one TCRdb lists. The V call is TRBV28, the J call TRBJ1-5. Germline V gives CDR1 MDHEN, CDR2 SYDVKM. The CDR3 comprises 14 residues, both ends counted. The CDR3: CASSTSSGYQPQHF.

The gene calls are TRBV6-5 and TRBJ2-5; the match to TRBD2 covers 11 bases. Germline V gene data show CDR1 as MNHEY and CDR2 as SVGAGI. V dropped 2 bases and J dropped 6; count of bases not matched to a gene: 8. The CDR3 extends over 16 amino acids. The CDR3 DNA reads TGTGCCAGCAGTTACCGCGGACTAGCGGGTTTACAGACCCAGTACTTC. Its protein is CASSYRGLAGLQTQYF.

The V and J genes are TRBV29-1 and TRBJ2-3; 7 bases are shared with TRBD2. The CDR3 contains 14 residues. Losses at the gene ends were 5 bases for V and 0 bases for J; bases not matched to a gene: 5. CDR1 and CDR2 (germline): SQVTM, ANQGSEA. This CDR3 reads CSVRGGTSTDTQYF. As DNA, the CDR3 is TGCAGCGTTCGCGGGGGAACTAGCACAGATACGCAGTATTTT.

The gene calls are TRBV18 and TRBJ2-7, with 7 bases matching TRBD2. With V trimmed by 6 bases and J by 5 bases, 13 bases remained unmatched. The CDR3 is 15 amino acids. Germline-derived CDR1 and CDR2 are KGHSH and LQKENI. The CDR3 sequence is CASSEFSVGRDEQYF. CDR3 nucleotide sequence: TGTGCCAGCTCTGAATTCAGCGTGGGGAGGGACGAGCAGTACTTC.

This clone was observed a handful of times. Compared with germline, one end of the junction differs, possibly owing to a read error. This sequence joins TRBV7-8 and TRBJ2-1; 7 bases line up with TRBD2. Germline-derived CDR1 and CDR2 are SGHVS and FQNEAQ. This CDR3 region has 14 residues. DNA for the CDR3: TGTGCCAGCAGCATAGCAAGACTAGCTGTTGAGCAGTTCTTC. As protein: CASSIARLAVEQFF.

The chain combines TRBV6-5 with TRBJ2-1; either TRBD1 or TRBD2 may fit D (5 bases each). Deletions cut 3 bases from V and 9 bases from J, with 12 bases between. This CDR3 spans 13 amino acids. Germline CDR1 and CDR2: MNHEY and SVGAGI. DNA of the CDR3: TGTGCCAGCAGTTATCAACCAGGGAGTGAGCAGTTCTTC. Amino acid sequence: CASSYQPGSEQFF.

The chain combines TRBV6-1 with TRBJ1-1; D is perhaps TRBD1 (5 bases). Trimming removed 7 bases from V and 0 bases from J, with 9 bases in between. CDR1 is MNHNS and CDR2 is SASEGT in the germline V gene. The length of the CDR3 is 13 residues. The DNA for the CDR3 is TGTGCCAGCACCCGGACATTGAACACTGAAGCTTTCTTT. Translating it yields CASTRTLNTEAFF.

Only a few counts were recorded for this clone. The rearrangement links TRBV5-4 to TRBJ2-7; weak D call: TRBD2 (6 bases). The CDR3 extends over 14 amino acids. The V and J ends lost 2 bases and 5 bases respectively, with 14 bases between them. CDR1 SGHNT and CDR2 YYREEE come from the germline V gene (reference sequence). CDR3 DNA: TGTGCCAGCAGCTTCCTGGGGGGTTGGAACGAGCAGTACTTC. It encodes CASSFLGGWNEQYF.

J is TRBJ1-1 and V is TRBV5-6; D is ambiguous. Trimming shortened V by 4 bases and J by 0 bases, and 10 bases separated the two germline ends. The germline CDR1 and CDR2 sequences are SGHDT and YYEEEE. The CDR3 length is 14 residues. The CDR3, as DNA: TGTGCCAGCAGCCTACGTGAATTGAACACTGAAGCTTTCTTT. The encoded protein is CASSLRELNTEAFF.

This clone was recorded a few times. Its ends do not fully match the called genes, so a read error is possible. The rearrangement joins TRBV28 to TRBJ2-7; D perhaps matches TRBD2 (6 bases). This CDR3 has 14 residues. The germline V gene has CDR1 MDHEN and CDR2 SYDVKM. The CDR3 is CASSLGGSLDVRHF. As DNA, the CDR3 is TGTGCCAGCAGTTTAGGGGGGAGCTTGGACGTCAGGCACTTC.

The chain recombines TRBV19 with TRBJ2-5; D is unresolved. The CDR3 is 10 amino acids. V was cut by 5 bases and J by 12 bases, with 10 bases left in between. Looked up from germline, CDR1 is LNHDA and CDR2 is SQIVND (reference sequence). The CDR3 is CASSSTREYF. DNA for the CDR3: TGTGCCAGTAGTTCGACCCGAGAGTACTTC.

The J gene is TRBJ2-1, the V gene TRBV10-3; D gene unclear. Germline loops: CDR1 ENHRY, CDR2 SYGVKD. Trimming removed 2 bases from V and 3 bases from J, with 20 bases in between. The CDR3 totals 18 residues. The CDR3 spells CAISEGVGNTRIYNEQFF. The CDR3 DNA reads as TGTGCCATCAGTGAGGGGGTGGGGAACACCCGGATCTACAATGAGCAGTTCTTC.